This TCR beta chain was found in a study of PD-1 blockade in classical Hodgkin lymphoma. Germline CDR1 and CDR2: MNHNS and SASEGT. V lost 2 bases and J 7 bases, leaving 11 bases between the germline ends. This CDR3 contains 14 residues. As to time point: cycle 4 day 1 (C4D1), after 6 weeks of nivolumab. Relapse was seen in all patients after autologous stem cell transplantation, and brentuximab vedotin exposure was variable. Profiling relied on immunoSEQ multiplex PCR, and the TCRdb table lists in-frame clones only, not all of them. The sample lists about 21,000 clones; about 80% were seen once. The starting material was peripheral blood mononuclear cells (PBMCs), obtained before the fourth cycle of nivolumab. The chain uses TRBV6-1 and TRBJ2-2, with D hard to call. This TCR came from a human donor with classical Hodgkin lymphoma. The CDR3: CASSEPFFGGELFF. The CDR3 nucleotides read TGTGCCAGCAGTGAACCTTTCTTCGGCGGGGAGCTGTTTTTT.